These T cell receptor beta chains were read from a single sample in a study of radiotherapy plus CTLA-4 blockade in lung cancer. This table comes from immunoSEQ multiplex PCR, and its TCRdb copy is limited to in-frame clones, with some not included. This sample has 60,000 to 70,000 clones; roughly 78% occur once, and the top ten carry approximately 9.3%. Sequencing was performed on peripheral blood, taken from a patient treated with radiotherapy plus ipilimumab. These receptors were obtained from a human donor with non-small cell lung cancer who had a complete response to radiotherapy plus ipilimumab. Both conserved end residues are part of each CDR3. A D gene is named only where the DNA matches it firmly. A row's size may be missing; if present it is once, few, many or a size class.

TRBV7-2,-,-,TRBJ2-1,CASSSPGAGASYNEQFF,TGTGCCAGCAGCTCCCCGGGGGCCGGGGCTAGCTACAATGAGCAGTTCTTC
TRBV4-3,TRBD2,-,TRBJ2-3,CASSRNGGGSPDTQYF,TGCGCCAGCAGTAGGAACGGGGGGGGATCTCCAGATACGCAGTATTTT
TRBV7-9,-,-,TRBJ1-1,CASSGNGFEAFF,TGTGCCAGCAGCGGAAATGGTTTTGAAGCTTTCTTT
TRBV30,TRBD1,-,TRBJ1-2,CAWSVTGHGYTF,TGTGCCTGGAGTGTGACAGGGCACGGCTACACCTTC
TRBV19,-,-,TRBJ1-3,CASSPPGGNGNTIYF,TGTGCCAGTAGTCCCCCCGGGGGAAATGGAAACACCATATATTTT
TRBV7-7,TRBD2,-,TRBJ2-1,CASSPGLAGVSEQFF,TGTGCTAGCAGCCCCGGACTAGCGGGAGTAAGTGAGCAGTTCTTC
TRBV18,TRBD2,-,TRBJ2-5,CASSRTSGRAGETQYF,TGTGCCAGCTCAAGGACTAGCGGGAGGGCCGGGGAGACCCAGTACTTC
TRBV29-1,TRBD2,-,TRBJ2-7,CSVGIERGLSYEQYF,TGCAGCGTTGGAATCGAGCGGGGCCTCTCCTACGAGCAGTACTTC
TRBV6-5,-,-,TRBJ1-2,CASSENTANYGYTF,TGTGCCAGCAGTGAAAACACAGCGAACTATGGCTACACCTTC
TRBV12-5,TRBD2,once,TRBJ2-7,CASGTWGGTYEQYF,TGTGCTAGTGGCACTTGGGGGGGTACCTACGAGCAGTACTTC
TRBV18,-,-,TRBJ2-5,CASSQGWGQETQYF,TGTGCCAGCTCCCAGGGGTGGGGACAAGAGACCCAGTACTTC
TRBV7-2,-,few,TRBJ2-3,CASSRNRAVSTDTQYF,TGTGCCAGCAGCCGGAACAGAGCAGTTAGCACAGATACGCAGTATTTT
TRBV5-4,TRBD2,-,TRBJ2-3,CASSLRTSGSADTQYF,TGTGCCAGCAGCCTCCGGACTAGCGGGAGTGCAGATACGCAGTATTTT
TRBV5-1,TRBD1,-,TRBJ2-2,CASFRTGDTGELFF,TGCGCCAGCTTCAGGACAGGGGACACCGGGGAGCTGTTTTTT
TRBV7-9,TRBD1,-,TRBJ2-5,CASRVLTGVRETQYF,TGTGCCAGCCGCGTTTTGACAGGGGTGAGGGAGACCCAGTACTTC
TRBV7-6,-,-,TRBJ1-4,CASSLRWTNEKLFF,TGTGCCAGCAGCTTAAGGTGGACTAATGAAAAACTGTTTTTT
TRBV18,TRBD2,-,TRBJ2-5,CASSKTSGGEETQYF,TGTGCCAGCTCCAAGACTAGCGGGGGGGAAGAGACCCAGTACTTC
TRBV13,TRBD1,-,TRBJ2-7,CASSPAGTGYIEQYF,TGTGCCAGCAGCCCCGCCGGGACAGGGTATATCGAGCAGTACTTC
TRBV27,-,-,TRBJ2-1,CASSFLAQDPRNRNEQFF,TGTGCCAGCAGTTTTCTAGCCCAGGACCCGAGAAACCGAAATGAGCAGTTCTTC
TRBV14,-,-,TRBJ1-5,CASSQRGGQPQHF,TGTGCCAGCAGCCAACGGGGTGGCCAGCCCCAGCATTTT
TRBV5-4,-,-,TRBJ1-2,CASSLEFRGYTF,TGTGCCAGCAGCTTGGAGTTCCGTGGCTACACCTTC
TRBV4-3,TRBD1,once,TRBJ2-2,CASSHRGNTGELFF,TGCGCCAGCAGCCACAGGGGGAATACCGGGGAGCTGTTTTTT
TRBV2,-,-,TRBJ2-2,CASSTQGSGELFF,TGTGCCAGCAGTACCCAGGGGTCCGGGGAGCTGTTTTTT
TRBV18,-,once,TRBJ2-6,CASSPQGGGSGANVLTF,TGTGCCAGCTCACCGCAGGGAGGTGGCTCTGGGGCCAACGTCCTGACTTTC
TRBV11-3,-,-,TRBJ1-1,CASSSQLNTEAFF,TGTGCCAGCAGCTCCCAGCTGAACACTGAAGCTTTCTTT
TRBV18,TRBD1,-,TRBJ1-5,CASSPGTVQPQHF,TGTGCCAGCTCACCAGGGACAGTCCAGCCCCAGCATTTT
TRBV6-6,-,-,TRBJ1-3,CASSDGRGDTIYF,TGTGCCAGCAGTGACGGAAGGGGGGACACCATATATTTT
TRBV2,-,-,TRBJ2-7,CASTQGPLVGEQYF,TGTGCCAGCACCCAGGGTCCACTAGTAGGTGAGCAGTACTTC
TRBV4-3,-,-,TRBJ1-2,CASSQDMVNSYGYTF,TGCGCCAGCAGCCAAGATATGGTTAACAGCTATGGCTACACCTTC
TRBV2,-,-,TRBJ1-6,CATMGNWADSPLHF,TGTGCCACCATGGGTAACTGGGCGGATTCACCCCTCCACTTT
TRBV6-5,-,-,TRBJ2-7,CASRTTGYAYGQYF,TGTGCCAGCAGAACGACAGGTTATGCTTACGGGCAGTACTTC
TRBV11-2,TRBD1,-,TRBJ1-2,CASSPRPGTGNYGYTF,TGTGCCAGCAGCCCCCGTCCCGGGACAGGGAACTATGGCTACACCTTC
TRBV5-1,TRBD2,-,TRBJ2-5,CASSPEGLAGPEGETQYF,TGCGCCAGCAGCCCTGAGGGACTAGCGGGGCCCGAGGGGGAGACCCAGTACTTC
TRBV19,-,-,TRBJ1-2,CASSIGLATLYGYTF,TGTGCCAGTAGTATAGGTCTGGCAACGCTTTATGGCTACACCTTC
TRBV19,-,-,TRBJ2-2,CASNIGQRTRGNTGELFF,TGTGCCAGTAACATCGGACAGAGGACTAGGGGGAACACCGGGGAGCTGTTTTTT
TRBV2,-,-,TRBJ2-5,CASITTGQETQYF,TGTGCCAGCATAACCACAGGGCAAGAGACCCAGTACTTC
TRBV7-8,TRBD1,few,TRBJ1-2,CASSPYRTGGDDDGYTF,TGTGCCAGCAGCCCCTATCGGACAGGGGGCGATGATGATGGCTACACCTTC
TRBV10-3,-,-,TRBJ1-2,CAISDSGTTYGYTF,TGTGCCATCAGTGATTCAGGGACAACCTATGGCTACACCTTC
TRBV19,TRBD1,once,TRBJ1-5,CASRDRDQPQHF,TGTGCCAGTAGGGACAGGGATCAGCCCCAGCATTTT
TRBV30,-,-,TRBJ2-4,CAWSVVAEYYELAKNIQYF,TGTGCCTGGAGTGTGGTCGCGGAATACTACGAACTAGCCAAAAACATTCAGTACTTC
TRBV18,-,-,TRBJ1-1,CASSPRGSEAFF,TGTGCCAGCTCACCACGGGGGTCTGAAGCTTTCTTT
TRBV9,TRBD2,-,TRBJ2-5,CASSPPGLAGGLKTQYF,TGTGCCAGCAGCCCCCCCGGCCTAGCGGGGGGGCTAAAGACCCAGTACTTC
TRBV19,-,-,TRBJ2-1,CASSTLPVFVNEQFF,TGTGCCAGTAGTACACTTCCCGTCTTCGTCAATGAGCAGTTCTTC
TRBV6-5,TRBD1,-,TRBJ1-4,CASRGQETTNEKLFF,TGTGCCAGCAGGGGACAGGAGACAACTAATGAAAAACTGTTTTTT
TRBV27,TRBD2,-,TRBJ2-3,CASNDLAGGPGDTQYF,TGTGCCAGCAATGATTTAGCGGGAGGGCCGGGCGATACGCAGTATTTT
TRBV18,-,few,TRBJ2-7,CASSPPYTYEQYF,TGTGCCAGCTCACCACCGTATACCTACGAGCAGTACTTC
TRBV29-1,-,-,TRBJ1-1,CSVEEGEQGYLMNTEAFF,TGCAGCGTTGAAGAAGGGGAACAGGGTTATTTAATGAACACTGAAGCTTTCTTT
TRBV27,-,-,TRBJ2-1,CASSGGAGRSSYNEQFF,TGTGCCAGCAGTGGGGGGGCGGGGCGCAGCTCCTACAATGAGCAGTTCTTC